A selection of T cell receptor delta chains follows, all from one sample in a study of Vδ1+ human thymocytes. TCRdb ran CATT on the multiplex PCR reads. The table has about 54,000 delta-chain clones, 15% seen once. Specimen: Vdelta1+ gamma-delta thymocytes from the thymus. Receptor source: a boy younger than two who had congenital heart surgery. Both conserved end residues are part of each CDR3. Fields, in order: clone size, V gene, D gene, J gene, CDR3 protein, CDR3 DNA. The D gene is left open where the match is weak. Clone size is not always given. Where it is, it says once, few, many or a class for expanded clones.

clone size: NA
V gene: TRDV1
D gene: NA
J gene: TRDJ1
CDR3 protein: CALGIELARDRADKLIF
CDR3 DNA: TGTGCTCTTGGCATTGAATTGGCGAGGGATCGGGCCGATAAACTCATCTTT

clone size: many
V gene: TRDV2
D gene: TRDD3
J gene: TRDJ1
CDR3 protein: CAPPLLGDDHTDKLIF
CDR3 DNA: TGTGCCCCCCCCCTACTGGGGGATGACCACACCGATAAACTCATCTTT

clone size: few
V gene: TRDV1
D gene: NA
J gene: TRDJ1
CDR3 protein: CALGGPTDKLIF
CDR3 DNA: TGTGCTCTTGGGGGTCCTACCGATAAACTCATCTTT

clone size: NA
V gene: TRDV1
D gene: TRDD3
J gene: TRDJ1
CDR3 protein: CALGERGYDSWGSTDKLIF
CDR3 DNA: TGTGCTCTTGGGGAACGCGGCTATGATTCCTGGGGGAGTACCGATAAACTCATCTTT

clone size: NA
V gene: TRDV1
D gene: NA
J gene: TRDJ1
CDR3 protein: CALGELEDCWHGCPGFGNGDKLIF
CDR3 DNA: TGTGCTCTTGGGGAACTAGAAGACTGTTGGCATGGCTGCCCTGGGTTCGGAAATGGCGATAAACTCATCTTT

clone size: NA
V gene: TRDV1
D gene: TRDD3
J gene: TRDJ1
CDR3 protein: CALGEPPLGDRGNDKLIF
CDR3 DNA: TGTGCTCTTGGGGAACCCCCACTGGGGGATCGGGGGAACGATAAACTCATCTTT

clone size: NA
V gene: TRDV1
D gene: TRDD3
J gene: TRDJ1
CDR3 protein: CALGEPGGQYTDKLIF
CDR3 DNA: TGTGCTCTTGGGGAACCTGGGGGACAGTACACCGATAAACTCATCTTT

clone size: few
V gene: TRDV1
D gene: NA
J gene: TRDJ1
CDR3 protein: CALGDTIDKLIF
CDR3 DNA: TGTGCTCTTGGGGATACCATCGATAAACTCATCTTT

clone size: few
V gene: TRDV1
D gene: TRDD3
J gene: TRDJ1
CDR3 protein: CALGEDWGIRTDKLIF
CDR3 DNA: TGTGCTCTTGGGGAGGACTGGGGGATACGTACCGATAAACTCATCTTT

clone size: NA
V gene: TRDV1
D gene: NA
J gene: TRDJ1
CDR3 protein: CALGELSWLNTDKLIF
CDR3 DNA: TGTGCTCTTGGGGAACTCTCCTGGCTTAACACCGATAAACTCATCTTT

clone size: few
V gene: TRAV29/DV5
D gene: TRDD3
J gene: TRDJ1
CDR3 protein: CAANPLRRAVLGDKLIF
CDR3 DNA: TGTGCAGCAAACCCTCTCCGACGGGCCGTACTGGGGGATAAACTCATCTTT

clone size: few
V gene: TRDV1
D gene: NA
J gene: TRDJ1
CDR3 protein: CALGYLAAQRYTDKLIF
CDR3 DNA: TGTGCTCTTGGGTATCTTGCCGCGCAACGGTACACCGATAAACTCATCTTT

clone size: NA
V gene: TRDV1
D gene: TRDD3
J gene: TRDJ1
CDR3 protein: CALGELVGLRAGGLGKLIF
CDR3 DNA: TGTGCTCTTGGGGAACTAGTGGGGTTACGTGCTGGGGGATTAGGTAAACTCATCTTT

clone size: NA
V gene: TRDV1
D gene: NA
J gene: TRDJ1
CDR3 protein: CALGSFLRGIPRYTDKLIF
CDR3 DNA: TGTGCTCTTGGGTCCTTCCTACGGGGGATACCCCGTTACACCGATAAACTCATCTTT

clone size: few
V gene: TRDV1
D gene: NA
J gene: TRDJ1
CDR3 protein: CALGERCPNTDKLIF
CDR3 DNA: TGTGCTCTTGGGGAACGGTGCCCCAACACCGATAAACTCATCTTT

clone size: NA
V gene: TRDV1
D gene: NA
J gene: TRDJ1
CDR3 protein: CALGEDRAKLIF
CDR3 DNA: TGTGCTCTTGGGGAGGATAGGGCAAAACTCATCTTT

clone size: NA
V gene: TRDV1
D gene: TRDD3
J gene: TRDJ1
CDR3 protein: CALGQATGGYRRDKLIF
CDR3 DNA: TGTGCTCTTGGGCAGGCTACTGGGGGATACAGGCGCGATAAACTCATCTTT

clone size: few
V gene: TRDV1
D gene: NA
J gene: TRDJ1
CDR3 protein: CALGETRGLFYRVTDKLIF
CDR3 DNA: TGTGCTCTTGGGGAAACTAGGGGGCTCTTCTACCGGGTAACCGATAAACTCATCTTT

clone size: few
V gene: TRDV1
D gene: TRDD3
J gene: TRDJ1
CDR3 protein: CALGEPSLLGNAELIF
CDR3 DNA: TGTGCTCTTGGGGAACCGAGCTTACTGGGGAATGCAGAACTCATCTTT

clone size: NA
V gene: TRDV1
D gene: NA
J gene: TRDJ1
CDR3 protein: CALGDIPRSNTDKLIF
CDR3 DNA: TGTGCTCTTGGGGACATTCCCCGGTCAAACACCGATAAACTCATCTTT

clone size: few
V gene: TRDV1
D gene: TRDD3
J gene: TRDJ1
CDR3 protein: CALGVPGGSLYTDKLIF
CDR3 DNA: TGTGCTCTTGGGGTCCCGGGGGGATCCCTCTACACCGATAAACTCATCTTT

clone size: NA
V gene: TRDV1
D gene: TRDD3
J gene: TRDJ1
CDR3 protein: CALGELMYPGDTLLIGHKLIF
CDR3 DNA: TGTGCTCTTGGGGAACTTATGTACCCGGGGGATACGCTCCTTATTGGTCATAAACTCATCTTT

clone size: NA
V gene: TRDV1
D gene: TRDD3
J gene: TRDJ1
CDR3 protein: CALGELTPGILGDGSGLIF
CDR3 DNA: TGTGCTCTTGGGGAACTAACTCCTGGCATACTGGGGGATGGATCCGGACTCATCTTT

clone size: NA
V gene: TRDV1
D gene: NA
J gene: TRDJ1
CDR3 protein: CALGIQPLLRGLGETDKLIF
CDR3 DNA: TGTGCTCTTGGGATACAGCCACTCCTACGAGGATTGGGGGAGACCGATAAACTCATCTTT

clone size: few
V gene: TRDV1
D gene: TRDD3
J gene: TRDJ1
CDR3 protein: CALGTSGGCYGGYANLIF
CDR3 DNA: TGTGCTCTTGGGACATCCGGAGGCTGCTACGGGGGATACGCAAACCTCATCTTT

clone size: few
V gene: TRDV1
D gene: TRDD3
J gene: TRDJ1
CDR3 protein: CALGERSSYWGMRNTDKLIF
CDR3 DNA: TGTGCTCTTGGGGAACGTTCCTCCTACTGGGGGATGAGGAACACCGATAAACTCATCTTT

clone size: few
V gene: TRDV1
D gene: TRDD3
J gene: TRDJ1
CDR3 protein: CALGELKSFYWGIPPPDKLIF
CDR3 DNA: TGTGCTCTTGGGGAACTAAAATCCTTTTACTGGGGGATACCTCCCCCCGATAAACTCATCTTT

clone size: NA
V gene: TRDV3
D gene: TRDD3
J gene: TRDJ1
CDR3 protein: CAYYLDYWGSDTDKLIF
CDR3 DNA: TGTGCCTACTACCTAGATTACTGGGGGTCCGACACCGATAAACTCATCTTT

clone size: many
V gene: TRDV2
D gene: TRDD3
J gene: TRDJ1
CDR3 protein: CACGLVLGDTRCTDKLIF
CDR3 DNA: TGTGCCTGTGGCCTCGTACTGGGGGATACGCGTTGCACCGATAAACTCATCTTT

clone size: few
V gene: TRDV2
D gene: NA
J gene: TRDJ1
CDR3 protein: CACDTGLLKLIF
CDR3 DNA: TGTGCCTGTGACACCGGATTACTGAAACTCATCTTT

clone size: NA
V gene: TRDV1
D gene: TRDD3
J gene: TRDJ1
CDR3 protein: CALGASTRGISIDKLIF
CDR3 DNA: TGTGCTCTTGGGGCCTCAACAAGGGGGATAAGTATCGATAAACTCATCTTT

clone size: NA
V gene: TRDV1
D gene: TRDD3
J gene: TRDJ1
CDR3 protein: CALGELSELAPFLLGDISRAGKLIF
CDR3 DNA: TGTGCTCTTGGGGAACTCTCGGAACTCGCCCCCTTCTTACTGGGGGATATTTCGAGGGCAGGTAAACTCATCTTT

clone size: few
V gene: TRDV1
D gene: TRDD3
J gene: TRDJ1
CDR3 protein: CALGELHWGMPGYKLIF
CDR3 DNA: TGTGCTCTTGGGGAACTGCATTGGGGGATGCCCGGCTATAAACTCATCTTT

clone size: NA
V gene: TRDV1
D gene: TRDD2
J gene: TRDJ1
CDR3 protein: CALGELIAVNLPTISPTDKLIF
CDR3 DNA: TGTGCTCTTGGGGAACTAATAGCCGTCAACCTTCCTACGATTTCACCCACCGATAAACTCATCTTT

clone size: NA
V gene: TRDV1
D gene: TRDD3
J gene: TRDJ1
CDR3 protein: CALGERPLGDIPDKLIF
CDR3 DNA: TGTGCTCTTGGGGAGAGGCCACTGGGGGATATCCCCGATAAACTCATCTTT

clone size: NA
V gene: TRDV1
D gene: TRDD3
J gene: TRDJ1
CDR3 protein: CALGERLPQPYWGLSTDKLIF
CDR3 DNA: TGTGCTCTTGGGGAACGGCTACCCCAGCCGTACTGGGGGTTGTCCACCGATAAACTCATCTTT

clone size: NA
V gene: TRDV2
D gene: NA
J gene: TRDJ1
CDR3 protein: CACAGGGYTDKLIF
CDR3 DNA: TGTGCCTGTGCCGGGGGGGGCTACACCGATAAACTCATCTTT

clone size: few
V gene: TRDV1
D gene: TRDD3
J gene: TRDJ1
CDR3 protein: CALGEWRDLPRTGGYCDKLIF
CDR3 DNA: TGTGCTCTTGGGGAATGGAGGGACCTCCCGCGTACTGGGGGATACTGCGATAAACTCATCTTT